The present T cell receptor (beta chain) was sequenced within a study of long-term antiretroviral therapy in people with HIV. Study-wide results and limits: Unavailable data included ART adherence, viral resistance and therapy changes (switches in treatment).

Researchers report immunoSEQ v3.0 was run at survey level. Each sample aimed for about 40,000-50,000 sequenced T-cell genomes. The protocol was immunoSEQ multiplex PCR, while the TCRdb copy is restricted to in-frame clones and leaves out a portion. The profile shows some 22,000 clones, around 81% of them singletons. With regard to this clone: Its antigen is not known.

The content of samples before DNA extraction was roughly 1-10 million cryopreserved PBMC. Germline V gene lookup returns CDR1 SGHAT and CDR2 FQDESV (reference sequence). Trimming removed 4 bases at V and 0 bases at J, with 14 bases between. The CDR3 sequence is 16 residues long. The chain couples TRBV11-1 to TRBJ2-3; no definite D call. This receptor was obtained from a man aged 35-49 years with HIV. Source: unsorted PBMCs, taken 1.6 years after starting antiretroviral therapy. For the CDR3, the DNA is TGTGCCAGCAGCTCCCGTGGGCACTCTAGCACAGATACGCAGTATTTT. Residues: CASSSRGHSSTDTQYF.